The entry below describes one TCR beta chain. Its specificity is unknown. TCR beta libraries were built with iRepertoire HTBI primers and Arm-PCR of CDR3 regions. Original analysis: Spanning all samples, the identified segments comprised around 62 TRBV and around 13 TRBJ. TCRdb fed the multiplex PCR reads into MiXCR, producing one record per CDR3 protein. TCRdb, rather than the study authors, made the V and J calls. The sample has fewer than 600,000 distinct CDR3 sequences, about 20% seen once. The time point was: persistent/refractory GD, antithyroid drugs over 5 years with positive TRAb. Construction of the TCR library relied on RNA isolated from PBMCs. With EDTA tubes as the receptacles, 7.5 to 9 milliliters of peripheral blood were drawn. These data belong to a study of regulatory T cells in long-lasting Graves disease. Regarding the study as a whole: Samples came from peripheral blood alone, without thyroid tissue.

The CDR3 contains 16 residues. CDR1 and CDR2 from the germline V gene are MNHEY and SVGEGT. With 5 bases clipped from V and 6 bases from J, the junction kept 10 bases outside the gene matches. This sample comprised peripheral blood mononuclear cells (PBMCs), obtained when the disease was refractory, from a patient treated with antithyroid drugs. The receptor's source is a female donor with Graves disease. The chain joins TRBV6-2 or TRBV6-3 to TRBJ2-3; 11 bases agree with TRBD2. The DNA for the CDR3 is TGTGCCAGCAGTCGTACTAGCGGGAGCGCGGAGGATACGCAGTATTTT. Its protein is CASSRTSGSAEDTQYF.